The 9 T cell receptor beta chains reported below all come from one sample, sequenced in a study of blood T cell repertoires in COVID-19. Some clones are missing from TCRdb's copy, which holds only in-frame ones; the method was immunoSEQ multiplex PCR. The data show about 130,000 clones, roughly 79% seen once. Sequenced: peripheral blood. The receptors originated from a man older than 75 with acute or convalescent COVID-19.

V usage is TRBV20-1 and J usage is TRBJ2-4, with D maybe TRBD2 (5 bases). The CDR3 has 13 residues. CDR1 is DFQATT, CDR2 SNEGSKA, per germline (reference sequence). Trimming took off 3 bases at V and 7 bases at J, with 13 bases between the two ends. The CDR3 is CSASRVPGNIQYF. CDR3 nucleotide sequence: TGCAGTGCTAGTAGGGTTCCGGGGAACATTCAGTACTTC.

In its sample, this clone was seen many times. The genes are TRBV2 and TRBJ2-4; 11 nucleotides match TRBD1. CDR3 length: 14 residues. V lost 8 bases to trimming and J lost 6 bases; unmatched junction nucleotides: 6. Germline V CDR1 and CDR2: SNHLY, FYNNEI. The CDR3 loop is CASRRTGGPNIQYF. The CDR3 DNA sequence: TGTGCCAGCCGGAGGACAGGGGGCCCAAACATTCAGTACTTC.

The chain couples TRBV1 to TRBJ1-2. TRBV1 counts as a pseudogene. CDR3 length: 14 residues. CDR3 protein: CTSSPRGGPYGYTF. DNA for the CDR3: TGCACCAGCAGCCCCCGCGGCGGCCCCTATGGCTACACCTTC.

The chain combines TRBV6-4 with TRBJ1-2, with TRBD1 matching over 12 bases. CDR1 and CDR2 (germline): MRHNA, SNTAGT. This CDR3 contains 15 residues. The trim removed 7 bases at V and 8 bases at J, leaving 11 bases unmatched. This CDR3 is CASKPTGTGGGGYTF. In DNA form, the CDR3 reads TGTGCCAGCAAGCCAACCGGGACAGGGGGCGGAGGCTACACCTTC.

The chain links TRBV11-3 to TRBJ2-3, with 7 bases fitting TRBD2. There are 14 residues in the CDR3. The junction had 3 bases not matched to a gene; V was cut back by 2 bases and J by 4 bases. The germline V gene encodes CDR1 SGHNT and CDR2 YENEEA. As DNA, the CDR3 is TGTGCCAGCAGCTTAAGGGGAGGGCCAGATACGCAGTATTTT. As protein: CASSLRGGPDTQYF.

This clone turned up a few times. The chain carries TRBV2 and TRBJ1-5; D is undetermined. Trimming removed 6 bases from V and 4 bases from J, with 13 bases in between. The germline V gene has CDR1 SNHLY and CDR2 FYNNEI. The CDR3 is 14 amino acids. DNA for the CDR3: TGTGCCAGCAGCCGACTTGGCACTAATCAGCCCCAGCATTTT. Amino acids: CASSRLGTNQPQHF.

The chain links TRBV5-6 to TRBJ1-1; D remains ambiguous. The CDR3 totals 13 residues. Germline V lookup: CDR1 SGHDT, CDR2 YYEEEE. V was cut by 0 bases and J by 1 base, with 4 bases left in between. Written as DNA, the CDR3 is TGTGCCAGCAGCTTGGAGCGGAACACTGAAGCTTTCTTT. Translating it yields CASSLERNTEAFF.

This clone was recorded a few times. The chain carries TRBV6-5 and TRBJ1-2, with TRBD1 as a possible D gene (5 bases). Trimming removed 0 bases from V and 2 bases from J, with 7 bases in between. The germline CDR1 and CDR2 sequences are MNHEY and SVGAGI. The CDR3 consists of 14 residues. As DNA, the CDR3 is TGTGCCAGCAGTTACTCGGGGCCCAACTATGGCTACACCTTC. Amino acids: CASSYSGPNYGYTF.

V gene TRBV6-2 or TRBV6-3 combines with J gene TRBJ1-1; TRBD1 matches at 8 bases. With V trimmed by 5 bases and J by 5 bases, 7 bases remained unmatched. The CDR3 is 14 residues long. Germline loops: CDR1 MNHEY, CDR2 SVGEGT. The CDR3 DNA follows: TGTGCCAGCAGTGACCGGACAGGGCCTACTGAAGCTTTCTTT. It codes for CASSDRTGPTEAFF.